What follows describes a single T cell receptor (beta chain). The germline gives CDR1 SQVTM, CDR2 ANQGSEA. V was cut by 6 bases and J by 2 bases, with 14 bases left in between. The CDR3 runs 13 residues. The data derive from a study of shared T cell receptors in the human thymus. Sequencing used immunoSEQ multiplex PCR; TCRdb keeps in-frame clones, though not all of them. This table has under 700,000 clones, 75% to 85% appearing once. This same sample was also taken into another study, of human thymus T cells.

The chain couples TRBV29-1 to TRBJ2-7, with D possibly TRBD1 on 6 matching bases. The receptor comes from a boy under two years old with a congenital heart defect. The sequencing sample was made of thymocytes. CDR3 bases: TGCAGCGTCCTCCGGGACACAGCCTACGAGCAGTACTTC. This translates into CSVLRDTAYEQYF.